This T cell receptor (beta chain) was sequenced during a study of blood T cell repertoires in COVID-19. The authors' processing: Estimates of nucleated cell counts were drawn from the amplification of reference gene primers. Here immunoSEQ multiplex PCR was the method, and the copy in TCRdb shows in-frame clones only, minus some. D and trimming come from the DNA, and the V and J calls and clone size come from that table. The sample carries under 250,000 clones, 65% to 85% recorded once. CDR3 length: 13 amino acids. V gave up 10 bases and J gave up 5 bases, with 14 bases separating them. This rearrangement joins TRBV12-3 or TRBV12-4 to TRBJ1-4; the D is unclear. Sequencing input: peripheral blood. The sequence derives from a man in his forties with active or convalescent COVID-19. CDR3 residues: CATHRGENEKLFF. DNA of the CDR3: TGTGCCACCCATCGGGGTGAGAATGAAAAACTGTTTTTT.